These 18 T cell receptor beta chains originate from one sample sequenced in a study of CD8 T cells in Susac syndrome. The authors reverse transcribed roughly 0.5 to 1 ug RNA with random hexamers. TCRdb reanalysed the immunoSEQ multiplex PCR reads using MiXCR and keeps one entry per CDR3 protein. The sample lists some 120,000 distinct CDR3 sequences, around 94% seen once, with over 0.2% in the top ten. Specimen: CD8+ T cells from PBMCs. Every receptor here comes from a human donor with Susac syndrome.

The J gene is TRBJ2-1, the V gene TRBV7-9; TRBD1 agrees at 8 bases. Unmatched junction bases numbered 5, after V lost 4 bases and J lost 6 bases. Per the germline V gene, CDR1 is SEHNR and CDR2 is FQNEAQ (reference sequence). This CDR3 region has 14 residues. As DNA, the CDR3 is TGTGCCAGCAGCTCCACCGACAGGGGCAATGAGCAGTTCTTC. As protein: CASSSTDRGNEQFF.

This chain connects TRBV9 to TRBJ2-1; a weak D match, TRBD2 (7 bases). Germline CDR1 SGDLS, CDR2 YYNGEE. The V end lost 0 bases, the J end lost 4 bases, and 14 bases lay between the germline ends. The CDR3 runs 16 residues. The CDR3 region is CASSVAFGGQYNEQFF. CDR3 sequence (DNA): TGTGCCAGCAGCGTAGCATTCGGGGGGCAGTACAATGAGCAGTTCTTC.

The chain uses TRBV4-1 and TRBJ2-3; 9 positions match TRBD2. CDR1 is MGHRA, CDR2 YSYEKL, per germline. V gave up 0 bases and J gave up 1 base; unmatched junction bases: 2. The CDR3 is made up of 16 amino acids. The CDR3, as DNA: TGCGCCAGCAGCCAAGAACTAGCGGGTGGCACAGATACGCAGTATTTT. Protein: CASSQELAGGTDTQYF.

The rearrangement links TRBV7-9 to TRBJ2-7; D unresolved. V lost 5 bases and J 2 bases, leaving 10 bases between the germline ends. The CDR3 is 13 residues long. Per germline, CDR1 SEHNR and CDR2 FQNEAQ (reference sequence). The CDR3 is CASSPAAAYEQYF. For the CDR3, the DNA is TGTGCCAGCAGCCCCGCGGCCGCCTACGAGCAGTACTTC.

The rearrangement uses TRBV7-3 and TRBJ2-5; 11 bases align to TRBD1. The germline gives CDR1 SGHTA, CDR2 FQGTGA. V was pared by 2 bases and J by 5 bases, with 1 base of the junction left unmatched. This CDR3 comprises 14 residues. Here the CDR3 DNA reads TGTGCCAGCAGCTTAGGACAGGGGGCCGAGACCCAGTACTTC. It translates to CASSLGQGAETQYF.

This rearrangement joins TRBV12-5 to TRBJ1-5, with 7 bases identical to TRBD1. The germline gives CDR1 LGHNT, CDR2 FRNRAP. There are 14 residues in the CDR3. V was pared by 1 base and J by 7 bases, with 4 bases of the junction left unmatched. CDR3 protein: CASGLGQGLQPQHF. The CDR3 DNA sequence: TGTGCTAGTGGTTTGGGACAGGGTTTGCAGCCCCAGCATTTT.

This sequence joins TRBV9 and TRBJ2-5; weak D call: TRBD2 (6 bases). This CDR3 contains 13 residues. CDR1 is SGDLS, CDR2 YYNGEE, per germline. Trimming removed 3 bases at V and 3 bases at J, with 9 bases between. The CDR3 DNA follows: TGTGCCAGCAGCGGGGGGGACGAAGAGACCCAGTACTTC. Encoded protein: CASSGGDEETQYF.

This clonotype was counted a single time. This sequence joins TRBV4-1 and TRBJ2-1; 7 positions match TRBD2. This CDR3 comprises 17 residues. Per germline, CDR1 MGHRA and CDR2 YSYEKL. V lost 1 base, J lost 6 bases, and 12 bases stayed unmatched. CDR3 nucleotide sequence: TGCGCCAGCAGCCAAGTTGAAGCGGGAACCCGCATCAATGAGCAGTTCTTC. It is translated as CASSQVEAGTRINEQFF.

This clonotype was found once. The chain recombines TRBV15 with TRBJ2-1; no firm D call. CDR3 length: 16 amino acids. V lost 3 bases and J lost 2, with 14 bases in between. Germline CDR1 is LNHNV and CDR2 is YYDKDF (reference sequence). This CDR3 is CATSRTSGGTYNEQFF. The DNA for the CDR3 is TGTGCCACCAGCAGGACCTCTGGCGGCACCTACAATGAGCAGTTCTTC.

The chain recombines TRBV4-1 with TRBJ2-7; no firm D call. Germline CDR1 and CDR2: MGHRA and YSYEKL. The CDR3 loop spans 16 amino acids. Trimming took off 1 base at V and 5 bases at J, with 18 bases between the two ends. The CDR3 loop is CASSQGGAVFSDEQYF. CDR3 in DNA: TGCGCCAGCAGCCAAGGAGGTGCAGTTTTTTCTGACGAGCAGTACTTC.

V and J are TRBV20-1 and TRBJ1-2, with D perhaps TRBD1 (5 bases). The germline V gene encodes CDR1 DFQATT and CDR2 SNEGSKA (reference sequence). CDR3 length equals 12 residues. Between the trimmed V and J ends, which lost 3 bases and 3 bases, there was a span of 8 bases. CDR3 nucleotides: TGCAGTGCTAGCACAGGATACTATGGCTACACCTTC. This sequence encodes CSASTGYYGYTF.

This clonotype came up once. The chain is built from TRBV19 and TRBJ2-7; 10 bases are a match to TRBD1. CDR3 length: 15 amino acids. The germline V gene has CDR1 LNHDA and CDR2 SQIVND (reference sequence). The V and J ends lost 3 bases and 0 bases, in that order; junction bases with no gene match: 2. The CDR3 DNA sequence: TGTGCCAGTAGTATCGGGACAGGGGTCTCCTACGAGCAGTACTTC. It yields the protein CASSIGTGVSYEQYF.

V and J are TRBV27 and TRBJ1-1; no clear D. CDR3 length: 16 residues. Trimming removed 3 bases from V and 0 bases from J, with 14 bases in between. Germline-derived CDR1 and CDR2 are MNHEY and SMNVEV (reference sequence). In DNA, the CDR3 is TGTGCCAGCAGTTTGACGCCTCGGTGGATGAACACTGAAGCTTTCTTT. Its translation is CASSLTPRWMNTEAFF.

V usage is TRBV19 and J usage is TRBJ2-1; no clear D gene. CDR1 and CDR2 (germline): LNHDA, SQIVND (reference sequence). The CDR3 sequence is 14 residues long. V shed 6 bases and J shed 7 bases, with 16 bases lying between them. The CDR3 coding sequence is TGTGCCAGTAGACCCCCGTTGGGGTCGAATGAGCAGTTCTTC. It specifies CASRPPLGSNEQFF.

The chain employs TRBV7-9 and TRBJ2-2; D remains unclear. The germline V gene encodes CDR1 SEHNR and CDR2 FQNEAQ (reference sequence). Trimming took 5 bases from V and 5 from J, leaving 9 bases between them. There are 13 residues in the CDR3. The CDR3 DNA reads TGTGCCAGCAGCCCCCTTATGACCGGGGAGCTGTTTTTT. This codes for CASSPLMTGELFF.

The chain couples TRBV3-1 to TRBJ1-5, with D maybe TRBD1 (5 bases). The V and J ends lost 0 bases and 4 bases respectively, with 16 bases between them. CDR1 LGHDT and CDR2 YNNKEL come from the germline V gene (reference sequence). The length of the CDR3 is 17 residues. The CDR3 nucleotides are TGTGCCAGCAGCCAAGATCTCGCCTGGGGACCGAATCAGCCCCAGCATTTT. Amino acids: CASSQDLAWGPNQPQHF.

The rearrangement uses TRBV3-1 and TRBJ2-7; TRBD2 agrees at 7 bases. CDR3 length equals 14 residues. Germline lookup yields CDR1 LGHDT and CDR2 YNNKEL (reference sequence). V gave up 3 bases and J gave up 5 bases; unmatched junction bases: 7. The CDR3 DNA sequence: TGTGCCAGCAGCCACCTCGGGACTATGAACGAGCAGTACTTC. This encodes CASSHLGTMNEQYF.

CDR3 DNA: TGTGCCAGCAGCAAAGTGGCCCTAGCGGGGGGACTTTTCTTC. Translating gives CASSKVALAGGLFF. The chain uses TRBV21-1 and TRBJ2-1; the D call of TRBD2 is as the table states it, not checked on the DNA. TRBV21-1 is a pseudogene segment. The length of the CDR3 is 14 residues.